This T cell receptor beta chain was captured by sequencing in a study of cytomegalovirus exposure and HLA in healthy donors. Study-wide points: Apparent HLA restriction characterized most CMV-associated TCR beta chains in a later analysis.

With regard to this clone: The target antigen is unknown.

The PCR had 60 Vbeta and 13 Jbeta primers. This table comes from immunoSEQ multiplex PCR, and its TCRdb copy is limited to in-frame clones, with some not included. The data show about 190,000 clones, 65% to 85% seen once. V was pared by 0 bases and J by 4 bases, with 11 bases of the junction left unmatched. There are 18 residues in the CDR3. The germline CDR1 and CDR2 sequences are SGDLS and YYNGEE. V is TRBV9 and J is TRBJ2-1; 9 bases line up with TRBD2. The TCR sequence derives from a man aged 50 to 60 in good health and CMV-seronegative. The source material was PBMCs. In nucleotides, the CDR3 is TGTGCCAGCAGCGTAGGAGGGGCTAGCGGGGCCTCTTACAATGAGCAGTTCTTC. Translated: CASSVGGASGASYNEQFF.